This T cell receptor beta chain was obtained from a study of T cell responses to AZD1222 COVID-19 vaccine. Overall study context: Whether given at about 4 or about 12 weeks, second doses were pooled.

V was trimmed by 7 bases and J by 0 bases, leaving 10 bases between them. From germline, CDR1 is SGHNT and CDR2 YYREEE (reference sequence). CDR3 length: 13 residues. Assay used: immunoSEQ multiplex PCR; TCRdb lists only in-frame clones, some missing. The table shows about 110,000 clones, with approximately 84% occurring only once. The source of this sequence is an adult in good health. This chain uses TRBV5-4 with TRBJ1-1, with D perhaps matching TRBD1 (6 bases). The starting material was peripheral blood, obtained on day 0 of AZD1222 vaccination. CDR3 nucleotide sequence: TGTGCCAGCTCTGGGGGCCTGAACACTGAAGCTTTCTTT. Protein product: CASSGGLNTEAFF.